This T cell receptor beta chain emerged from a study of human T cells and chemical hapten exposure. Original processing methods: Sampled TCR counts reached a median of around 89,000 per sample, with values ranging from 23,224 to 690,600. Each CDR3 protein is one row after TCRdb ran MiXCR on the RACE reads. None of the V and J calls come from the authors' own analysis; TCRdb made them. The sample holds roughly 50,000 distinct CDR3 sequences, 9.9% seen once. Concerning this clonotype itself: Its antigen is not identified.

Time point meaning: patch test 3, about 24 weeks after DPC sensitization. Regarding treatment: therapeutic diphenylcyclopropenone sensitization with weekly scalp DPC. Overall study results and limits: No change in TCRs above 1 in 1000 frequency was produced by DPC sensitization.

The clonotype originates from a woman in her forties with alopecia areata. Some clones in this sample may be carry-over from other donors' samples. This sample comprised whole blood, obtained in connection with sensitization to the hapten diphenylcyclopropenone (DPC).

CDR3 DNA sequence: TGTGCCAGCAGTGATGCGAGGGGACCTCAGCCCCAGCATTTT. Translating gives CASSDARGPQPQHF. The chain is built from TRBV2 and TRBJ1-5, with D perhaps matching TRBD1 (5 bases). Germline CDR1 reads SNHLY; CDR2 reads FYNNEI. Between the trimmed V and J ends, which lost 3 bases and 6 bases, there was a span of 12 bases. The CDR3 covers 14 residues.